Here is one TCR beta chain with its context. The source of the sample is a study of shared clonotypes between healthy human individuals. In the study overall: The study drew on two women and a few men aged 18 to 49 as donors.

Looked up from germline, CDR1 is WSHSY and CDR2 is SAAADI. Unmatched junction bases numbered 6, after V lost 6 bases and J lost 3 bases. CDR3 length: 15 residues. TCRdb's table, derived via immunoSEQ multiplex PCR, lists solely in-frame clones and lacks some. This table has about 1.5 million clones, approximately 96% appearing once. The sequenced material came from naive CD4+ T cells sorted from blood. Noted subset: CD45RA+ positively selected. The receptor's source is a man under 40 in good health. The chain joins TRBV10-2 to TRBJ2-5; 11 nucleotides line up with TRBD2. CDR3 in amino acids: CASRERLAGKETQYF. The CDR3 DNA follows: TGCGCCAGCAGAGAAAGACTAGCGGGGAAAGAGACCCAGTACTTC.